This TCR beta chain is drawn from a study of control samples from healthy donors and cancer patients. The data were produced by immunoSEQ multiplex PCR, yet TCRdb's version contains in-frame clones alone and is incomplete. This sample has 150,000 to 180,000 clones; 90% to 95% occur once, and the top ten carry about 5.6%. The receptor was isolated from a man between 40 and 49 years old in good health. Input material: blood.

CDR3 DNA sequence: TGTGCCAGCAGCTTAATAGCTATAGCTAACTATGGCTACACCTTC. Translating gives CASSLIAIANYGYTF. The genes are TRBV11-2 and TRBJ1-2; D is uncertain. This CDR3 contains 15 residues. With 2 bases removed from V and 0 bases from J, the gap between germline ends came to 10 bases. CDR1 is SGHAT, CDR2 FQNNGV, per germline.